These 30 T cell receptor beta chains were all obtained from the same sample, sequenced in a study of cytomegalovirus exposure and HLA in healthy donors. Use of 60 Vbeta and 13 Jbeta primers characterized the PCR. Produced via immunoSEQ multiplex PCR; TCRdb's table is partial and in-frame only. The table records 120,000 or so clones, 80% of them present only once. Sequenced sample: PBMCs. Receptor source: a male donor in good health and CMV-seronegative.

The V and J genes are TRBV9 and TRBJ2-2, with D hard to call. The CDR3 contains 12 residues. Germline values: CDR1 SGDLS, CDR2 YYNGEE. The germline V and J ends were trimmed by 0 bases and 8 bases, with 5 bases remaining between them. The CDR3 protein is CASSVVRGELFF. The CDR3, as DNA: TGTGCCAGCAGCGTAGTGCGGGGGGAGCTGTTTTTT.

This sequence joins TRBV13 and TRBJ2-7, with D perhaps TRBD1 (5 bases). This CDR3 has 14 residues. Germline lookup yields CDR1 PRHDT and CDR2 FYEKMQ (reference sequence). Deletions cut 5 bases from V and 0 bases from J, with 11 bases between. The CDR3 sequence is CASSARQPSYEQYF. CDR3 bases: TGTGCCAGCAGCGCGCGACAGCCCTCCTACGAGCAGTACTTC.

The genes are TRBV7-9 and TRBJ2-2, with 10 bases lining up with TRBD1. The CDR3 contains 12 residues. CDR1 and CDR2 from the germline V gene are SEHNR and FQNEAQ (reference sequence). CDR3 bases: TGTGTCGGGACAGGGGAAACCGGGGAGCTGTTTTTT. Translating gives CVGTGETGELFF. The full variable domain, with the rest looked up from reference TRBV7-9 and TRBJ2-2, is DTGVSQNPRHKITKRGQNVTFRCDPISEHNRLYWYRQTLGQGPEFLTYFQNEAQLEKSRLLSDRFSAERPKGSFSTLEIQRTEQGDSAMYLCVGTGETGELFFGEGSRLTVL.

About this clone: Mismatch with germline at one junction end may stem from a read error. The CDR3 region has the DNA TGTGCCAGCTCACCAATTTCGGGGGGGAACACTGAAGCTTCCTTT. Protein: CASSPISGGNTEASF. The chain employs TRBV18 and TRBJ1-1; the D gene is possibly TRBD1 (5 bases). The germline gives CDR1 KGHSH, CDR2 LQKENI. CDR3 length: 15 amino acids.

This clone was seen once. The chain recombines TRBV11-2 with TRBJ2-7, with a weak D call TRBD1 (6 bases). V lost 5 bases and J 7 bases, leaving 18 bases between the germline ends. The CDR3 covers 14 residues. Per the germline V gene, CDR1 is SGHAT and CDR2 is FQNNGV. The CDR3 DNA reads TGTGCCAGCAGCCTGGGTGGGGGCCAGAGGGAGCAGTACTTC. Translated: CASSLGGGQREQYF.

V is TRBV28 and J is TRBJ1-2; the D is unclear. Germline V gene lookup returns CDR1 MDHEN and CDR2 SYDVKM. The CDR3 has 16 amino acids. V lost 3 bases, J lost 7 bases, and 21 bases lay in between. CDR3 sequence (DNA): TGTGCCAGCAGTTTCACGGCTATCAGAGGGTCTGGTGGCTACACCTTC. Translation: CASSFTAIRGSGGYTF.

The genes are TRBV5-4 and TRBJ2-2, with D maybe TRBD1 (6 bases). This CDR3 spans 14 amino acids. V was trimmed by 9 bases and J by 4 bases, leaving 16 bases between them. In germline, CDR1 is SGHNT, CDR2 YYREEE (reference sequence). The DNA for the CDR3 is TGTGCCATGGGACACATTCGGGGCACCGGGGAGCTGTTTTTT. Translating gives CAMGHIRGTGELFF.

The rearrangement joins TRBV5-1 to TRBJ2-7; D is undetermined. Germline V gene lookup returns CDR1 SGHRS and CDR2 YFSETQ. V was trimmed by 0 bases and J by 1 base, leaving 11 bases between them. This CDR3 contains 15 residues. DNA of the CDR3: TGCGCCAGCAGCTTGGGGGCAGGATTGTCCTACGAGCAGTACTTC. This translates into CASSLGAGLSYEQYF.

The chain couples TRBV9 to TRBJ2-7; TRBD2 matches 7 bases. CDR3 size: 15 residues. The V gene end was trimmed by 2 bases and the J gene end by 0 bases; junction bases not matched to a gene: 5. The V gene's germline CDR1 is SGDLS and CDR2 YYNGEE. The chain's CDR3 is CASSVGGTISYEQYF. The CDR3 DNA reads as TGTGCCAGCAGCGTCGGGGGGACTATCTCCTACGAGCAGTACTTC.

The chain combines TRBV4-1 with TRBJ2-2, with D tentatively TRBD2 (6 bases). The CDR3 totals 15 residues. Trimming cost V 4 bases and J 1 base, with 10 bases left between them. CDR1 and CDR2 from the germline V gene are MGHRA and YSYEKL. CDR3 sequence reads: CASSLLAENTGELFF. For the CDR3, the DNA is TGCGCCAGCAGCCTTTTAGCGGAGAACACCGGGGAGCTGTTTTTT.

V and J are TRBV6-5 and TRBJ1-5; 10 nucleotides align to TRBD1. This CDR3 contains 15 residues. The ends lost 5 bases at V and 2 bases at J; junction bases unmatched: 3. In germline, CDR1 is MNHEY, CDR2 SVGAGI. The DNA for the CDR3 is TGTGCCAGCAGTCGGGGGACAGGGGGCAATCAGCCCCAGCATTTT. Protein product: CASSRGTGGNQPQHF.

This clone was seen a handful of times. J is TRBJ2-7 and V is TRBV5-1, with TRBD2 matching over 10 bases. With V trimmed by 0 bases and J by 4 bases, 7 bases remained unmatched. The CDR3 contains 16 residues. The germline CDR1 and CDR2 sequences are SGHRS and YFSETQ. The DNA for the CDR3 is TGCGCCAGCAGCTTGGACTGGGCTAGCGGGAGTTACGAGCAGTACTTC. This encodes CASSLDWASGSYEQYF.

Details on this clone: The junction and the germline gene differ at one end; a read error may be behind it. The chain joins TRBV7-9 to TRBJ2-5, with a possible D match to TRBD1 (6 bases). Germline loops: CDR1 SEHNR, CDR2 FQNEAQ (reference sequence). The CDR3 totals 15 residues. This CDR3 reads CSSSLNQGTKETQYF. In DNA form, the CDR3 reads TGTTCCAGCAGCTTAAATCAGGGGACGAAAGAGACCCAGTACTTC.

Only one count was recorded for this clone. This sequence joins TRBV19 and TRBJ1-5; unclear D gene. The CDR3 is made up of 15 amino acids. Trimming pared 5 bases from V and 1 base from J, leaving 12 bases between. Per germline, CDR1 LNHDA and CDR2 SQIVND (reference sequence). The CDR3 DNA is TGTGCCAGTAGTTCGGACGGAGGAAGCAATCAGCCCCAGCATTTT. It is translated as CASSSDGGSNQPQHF. The whole variable domain, remainder taken from reference TRBV19 and TRBJ1-5, is DGGITQSPKYLFRKEGQNVTLSCEQNLNHDAMYWYRQDPGQGLRLIYYSQIVNDFQKGDIAEGYSVSREKKESFPLTVTSAQKNPTAFYLCASSSDGGSNQPQHFGDGTRLSIL.

The V gene is TRBV19, the J gene TRBJ2-7; no clear D gene. Germline CDR1 and CDR2: LNHDA and SQIVND (reference sequence). This CDR3 has 14 residues. Trimming cost V 1 base and J 1 base, with 8 bases left between them. CDR3 nucleotides: TGTGCCAGTAGTATAGCCGGAGTTTCCTACGAGCAGTACTTC. This sequence encodes CASSIAGVSYEQYF.

This chain joins TRBV28 and TRBJ2-7; possibly TRBD2 for D (7 bases). Germline V CDR1 and CDR2: MDHEN, SYDVKM. V was pared by 7 bases and J by 3 bases, with 16 bases between. The CDR3 totals 14 residues. Here the CDR3 DNA reads TGTGCCAGCACCCGTGGGGGGGGCCTCTACGAGCAGTACTTC. It specifies CASTRGGGLYEQYF.

This clone was detected a few times. CDR3 sequence: CASSSRGGHNSPLHF. CDR3 DNA: TGTGCCAGCTCGAGTCGGGGTGGTCATAATTCACCCCTCCACTTT. This chain links TRBV28 with TRBJ1-6; D uncertain. V lost 8 bases and J lost 5, with 16 bases in between. Germline assignment: CDR1 MDHEN and CDR2 SYDVKM. This CDR3 contains 15 residues.

This sequence joins TRBV5-4 and TRBJ2-7; 8 bases are shared with TRBD1. The germline CDR1 and CDR2 sequences are SGHNT and YYREEE (reference sequence). The CDR3 loop spans 16 amino acids. V shed 0 bases and J 4 bases; nucleotides not matched to a gene: 9. CDR3: CASSLATGAIGYEQYF. The CDR3 coding sequence is TGTGCCAGCAGCTTGGCGACAGGGGCGATCGGGTACGAGCAGTACTTC.

Comments on this clone: The germline gene is not matched at one end of the junction; a read error may be the cause. This CDR3 is also generated by other DNA sequences in the sample. This chain links TRBV4-3 with TRBJ2-3; 8 bases align to TRBD1. The CDR3 has 16 amino acids. Per the germline V gene, CDR1 is LGHNA and CDR2 is YSLEER. The DNA for the CDR3 is TGCGCCAGCAGTCAAGGGACAGGACGGTTCACAGATACGCAGTATTTT. Translating it yields CASSQGTGRFTDTQYF.

The chain combines TRBV9 with TRBJ1-3, with a possible D match to TRBD1 (6 bases). V shed 0 bases and J shed 2 bases, with 12 bases lying between them. This CDR3 has 16 residues. CDR1 is SGDLS, CDR2 YYNGEE, per germline. The CDR3 DNA reads TGTGCCAGCAGCGTAGGGGGGCACGTACCTGGAAACACCATATATTTT. Translating it yields CASSVGGHVPGNTIYF.

This sequence joins TRBV27 and TRBJ2-3; 11 nucleotides match TRBD1. The CDR3 sequence is 18 residues long. In germline, CDR1 is MNHEY, CDR2 SMNVEV (reference sequence). The V and J ends lost 2 bases and 3 bases, in that order; junction bases with no gene match: 10. CDR3: CASSLPGDRGGNTDTQYF. In nucleotides, the CDR3 is TGTGCCAGCAGTTTACCCGGGGACAGGGGGGGTAATACAGATACGCAGTATTTT.

The chain joins TRBV6-1 to TRBJ1-2; 8 positions agree with TRBD1. The CDR3 consists of 14 residues. The V and J ends lost 1 base and 12 bases, in that order; junction bases with no gene match: 10. Germline CDR1 reads MNHNS; CDR2 reads SASEGT. The CDR3 region has the DNA TGTGCCAGCAGTGAAGAGTTTTGGGGACAGGTCAACACCTTC. Encoded protein: CASSEEFWGQVNTF.

The J gene is TRBJ2-7, the V gene TRBV19; 7 bases agree with TRBD1. The CDR3 is 15 residues long. Unmatched junction bases numbered 7, after V lost 3 bases and J lost 2 bases. Germline lookup yields CDR1 LNHDA and CDR2 SQIVND (reference sequence). The CDR3 here is CASSIVTTGTYEQYF. CDR3 DNA: TGTGCCAGTAGTATTGTGACGACAGGGACCTACGAGCAGTACTTC.

The chain has TRBV7-2 and TRBJ1-5, with a tentative D call TRBD1 (5 bases). Germline loops: CDR1 SGHTA, CDR2 FQGNSA. This CDR3 region has 17 residues. Between the trimmed V and J ends, which lost 3 bases and 0 bases, there was a span of 15 bases. CDR3 loop: CASSFRQKGFSNQPQHF. CDR3 nucleotides: TGTGCCAGCAGCTTCCGACAGAAAGGGTTTAGCAATCAGCCCCAGCATTTT.

The sample holds one count of this clone. This rearrangement joins TRBV10-1 to TRBJ1-1; D gene ambiguous. CDR1 WNHNN and CDR2 SYGVQD come from the germline V gene (reference sequence). With 2 bases removed from V and 0 bases from J, the gap between germline ends came to 7 bases. CDR3 length equals 14 residues. The CDR3 here is CASSERRMNTEAFF. CDR3 nucleotides: TGCGCCAGCAGTGAGAGGCGGATGAACACTGAAGCTTTCTTT.

The chain carries TRBV7-2 and TRBJ2-7; tentative D call: TRBD1 (6 bases). CDR1 is SGHTA and CDR2 is FQGNSA in the germline V gene. This CDR3 is built from 15 residues. Trimming stripped 5 bases from V and 4 bases from J, with 18 bases between. The CDR3: CASSPDSRAGYEQYF. The CDR3 DNA sequence: TGTGCCAGCAGCCCGGACAGCCGGGCTGGATACGAGCAGTACTTC. Full variable domain (missing parts from reference TRBV7-2 and TRBJ2-7): GAGVSQSPSNKVTEKGKDVELRCDPISGHTALYWYRQSLGQGLEFLIYFQGNSAPDKSGLPSDRFSAERTGGSVSTLTIQRTQQEDSAVYLCASSPDSRAGYEQYFGPGTRLTVT.

J is TRBJ1-5 and V is TRBV10-3; weak D call: TRBD1 (5 bases). The germline V gene encodes CDR1 ENHRY and CDR2 SYGVKD. Trimming took 2 bases from V and 0 from J, leaving 11 bases between them. This CDR3 is 16 amino acids long. The CDR3 DNA reads TGTGCCATCAGTGAGCATCCGGGACTTAGCAATCAGCCCCAGCATTTT. This sequence encodes CAISEHPGLSNQPQHF.

This clone has a handful of counts. The chain has TRBV5-6 and TRBJ1-4; D is unclear. The CDR3 is 14 amino acids. Germline values: CDR1 SGHDT, CDR2 YYEEEE. The V and J ends lost 4 bases and 7 bases respectively, with 14 bases between them. The CDR3, as DNA: TGTGCCAGCAGCCATCGGGGTCGCGGTGAAAAACTGTTTTTT. Protein: CASSHRGRGEKLFF. Filled out from reference TRBV5-6 and TRBJ1-4, the complete variable domain reads DAGVTQSPTHLIKTRGQQVTLRCSPKSGHDTVSWYQQALGQGPQFIFQYYEEEERQRGNFPDRFSGHQFPNYSSELNVNALLLGDSALYLCASSHRGRGEKLFFGSGTQLSVL.

This sequence joins TRBV6-1 and TRBJ2-5; 8 positions agree with TRBD2. Germline trimming cut 6 bases from V and 5 bases from J; bases unmatched to any gene: 11. Germline V gene sequence: CDR1 MNHNS, CDR2 SASEGT. The CDR3 length is 15 residues. The CDR3 coding sequence is TGTGCCAGCAGCCCACAACCGACTAGCGCTGAGACCCAGTACTTC. This translates into CASSPQPTSAETQYF.

The chain couples TRBV7-9 to TRBJ2-3; perhaps TRBD2 as D (6 bases). Germline-derived CDR1 and CDR2 are SEHNR and FQNEAQ (reference sequence). The CDR3 totals 13 residues. Trimming removed 3 bases at V and 6 bases at J, with 10 bases between. CDR3 sequence reads: CASSFLLADTQYF. The DNA of the CDR3 is TGTGCCAGCAGCTTCTTACTAGCCGATACGCAGTATTTT. Full variable domain (missing parts from reference TRBV7-9 and TRBJ2-3): DTGVSQNPRHKITKRGQNVTFRCDPISEHNRLYWYRQTLGQGPEFLTYFQNEAQLEKSRLLSDRFSAERPKGSFSTLEIQRTEQGDSAMYLCASSFLLADTQYFGPGTRLTVL.